This T cell receptor beta chain was found in a study of cytomegalovirus exposure and HLA in healthy donors. Primers: 60 Vbeta forward and 13 Jbeta reverse. Clones were sequenced by immunoSEQ multiplex PCR, and TCRdb holds only the in-frame ones, with some missing. This sample has over 100,000 clones; 76% occur once, and the top ten carry around 1.8%. As for this clone: Germline and junction disagree at one end, which may indicate a read error.

The CDR3 sequence is 19 residues long. Germline V gene sequence: CDR1 SEHNR, CDR2 FQNEAQ (reference sequence). The clonotype comes from a female donor in good health and CMV-seropositive. The sample was PBMCs. This chain joins TRBV7-9 and TRBJ2-5; TRBD2 aligns across 10 bases. The chain's CDR3 is CSSSLAELEREGIRETQYF. CDR3 bases: TGTTCCAGCAGCTTAGCGGAGTTGGAGCGGGAGGGAATAAGGGAGACCCAGTACTTC.